One T cell receptor beta chain is described in this entry. Since a much larger clone is just one base distant, this may be a read error. The record originates from a study of tumor-infiltrating lymphocytes in primary liver carcinoma. Study details: Tumors measured about 4.2 to 11 cm and were stage T1-T3 N0M0.

The input was approximately 500 ng total RNA; TCR beta cDNA was made from it with a constant-region primer. Three nested multiplex PCR rounds, a slightly modified ARM-PCR method, built the TCR beta libraries. TCRdb used MiXCR to reprocess the multiplex PCR reads, holding one entry per CDR3 protein. Counted here are 90,000 to 150,000 distinct CDR3 sequences, around 70% occurring once; the ten biggest clones make up 8.1%. Unsorted bulk tissue, about 18-31 mg of it, served as the source for co-extraction of RNA and DNA. Patients underwent surgical resection for primary liver carcinoma. Chronic HBV infection was present in the patients, who were treatment-naive. The sequencing input was tumor-adjacent normal liver tissue. The sequence was collected from a woman aged 55-70 years with primary liver carcinoma and hepatitis B virus infection.

The CDR3: CASSLIGGLERNTGELFF. The CDR3 DNA reads as TGTGCCAGCAGCTTAATCGGGGGCCTCGAGAGAAACACCGGGGAGCTGTTTTTT. The rearrangement links TRBV7-9 to TRBJ2-2; the D call may be TRBD1 or TRBD2 (6 bases each). The CDR3 sequence is 18 residues long. V was trimmed by 2 bases and J by 2 bases, leaving 18 bases between them. Per the germline V gene, CDR1 is SEHNR and CDR2 is FQNEAQ (reference sequence).